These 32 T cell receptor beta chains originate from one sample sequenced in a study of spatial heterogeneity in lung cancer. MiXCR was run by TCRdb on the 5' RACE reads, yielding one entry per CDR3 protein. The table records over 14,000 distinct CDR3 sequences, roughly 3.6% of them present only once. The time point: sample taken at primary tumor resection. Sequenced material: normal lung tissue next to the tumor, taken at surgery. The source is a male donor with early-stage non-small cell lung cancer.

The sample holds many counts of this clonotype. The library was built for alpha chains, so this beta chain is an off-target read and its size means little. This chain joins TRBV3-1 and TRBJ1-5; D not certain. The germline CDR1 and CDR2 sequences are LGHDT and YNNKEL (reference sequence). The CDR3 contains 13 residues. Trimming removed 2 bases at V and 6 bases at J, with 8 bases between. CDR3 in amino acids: CASSQMTSQPQHF. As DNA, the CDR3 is TGTGCCAGCAGCCAAATGACCAGTCAGCCCCAGCATTTT.

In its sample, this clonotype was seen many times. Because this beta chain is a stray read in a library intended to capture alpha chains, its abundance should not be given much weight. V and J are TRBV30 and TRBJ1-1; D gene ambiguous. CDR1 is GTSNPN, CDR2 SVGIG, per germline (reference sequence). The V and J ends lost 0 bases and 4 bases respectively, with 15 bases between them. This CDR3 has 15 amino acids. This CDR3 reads CAWSVLRRRGTEAFF. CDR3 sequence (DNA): TGTGCCTGGAGTGTATTGAGGCGCCGGGGCACTGAAGCTTTCTTT.

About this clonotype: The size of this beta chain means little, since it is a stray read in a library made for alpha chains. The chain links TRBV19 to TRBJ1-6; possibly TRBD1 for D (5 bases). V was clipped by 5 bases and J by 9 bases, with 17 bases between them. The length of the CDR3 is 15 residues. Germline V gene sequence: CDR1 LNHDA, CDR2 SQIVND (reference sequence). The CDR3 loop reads CASSPRPGGGSPLHF. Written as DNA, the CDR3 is TGTGCCAGTAGTCCTCGACCGGGGGGAGGTTCACCCCTCCACTTT.

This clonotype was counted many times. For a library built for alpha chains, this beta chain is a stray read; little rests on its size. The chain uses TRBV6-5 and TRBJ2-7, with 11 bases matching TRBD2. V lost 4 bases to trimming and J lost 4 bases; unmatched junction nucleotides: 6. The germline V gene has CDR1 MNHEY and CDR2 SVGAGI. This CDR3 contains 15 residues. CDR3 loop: CASSSRLAGWYEQYF. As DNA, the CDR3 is TGTGCCAGCAGTTCGAGACTAGCGGGATGGTACGAGCAGTACTTC.

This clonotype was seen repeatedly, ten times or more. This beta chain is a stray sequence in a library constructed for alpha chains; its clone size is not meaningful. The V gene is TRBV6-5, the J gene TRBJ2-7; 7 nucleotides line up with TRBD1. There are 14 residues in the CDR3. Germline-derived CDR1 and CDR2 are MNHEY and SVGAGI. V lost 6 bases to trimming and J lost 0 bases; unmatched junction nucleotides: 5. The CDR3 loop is CASRRGTDSYEQYF. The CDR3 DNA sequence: TGTGCCAGCAGGCGAGGGACAGACTCCTACGAGCAGTACTTC.

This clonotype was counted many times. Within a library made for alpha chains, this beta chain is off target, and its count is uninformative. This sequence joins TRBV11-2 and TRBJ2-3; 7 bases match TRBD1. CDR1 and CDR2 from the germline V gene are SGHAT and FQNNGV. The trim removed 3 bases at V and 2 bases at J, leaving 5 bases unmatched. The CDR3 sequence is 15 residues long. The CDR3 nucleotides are TGTGCCAGCAGCTTCATCAGGGGGACCACAGATACGCAGTATTTT. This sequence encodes CASSFIRGTTDTQYF.

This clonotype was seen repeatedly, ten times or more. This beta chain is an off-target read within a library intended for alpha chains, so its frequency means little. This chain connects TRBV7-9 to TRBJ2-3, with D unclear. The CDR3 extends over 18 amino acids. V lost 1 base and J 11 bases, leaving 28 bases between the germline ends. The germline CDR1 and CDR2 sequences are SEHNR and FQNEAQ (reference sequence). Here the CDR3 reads CASSLGEEWGRWIRMQYF. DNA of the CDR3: TGTGCCAGCAGCTTAGGAGAGGAATGGGGTAGGTGGATACGCATGCAGTATTTT. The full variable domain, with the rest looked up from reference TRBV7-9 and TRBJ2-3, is DTGVSQNPRHKITKRGQNVTFRCDPISEHNRLYWYRQTLGQGPEFLTYFQNEAQLEKSRLLSDRFSAERPKGSFSTLEIQRTEQGDSAMYLCASSLGEEWGRWIRMQYFGPGTRLTVL.

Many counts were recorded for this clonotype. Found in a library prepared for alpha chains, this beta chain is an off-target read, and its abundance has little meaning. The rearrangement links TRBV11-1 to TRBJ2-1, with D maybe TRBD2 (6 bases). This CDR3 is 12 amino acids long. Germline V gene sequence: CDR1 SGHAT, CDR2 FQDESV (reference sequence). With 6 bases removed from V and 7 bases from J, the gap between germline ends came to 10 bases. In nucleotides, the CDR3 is TGTGCCAGCAGTCCCGCGGGGAATGAGCAGTTCTTC. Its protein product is CASSPAGNEQFF.

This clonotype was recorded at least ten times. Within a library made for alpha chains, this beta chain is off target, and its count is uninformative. CDR3 sequence reads: CASSFRTDDEKLFF. Written as DNA, the CDR3 is TGTGCCAGCAGCTTTCGGACGGATGATGAAAAACTGTTTTTT. The rearrangement uses TRBV7-2 and TRBJ1-4; unclear D gene. This CDR3 contains 14 residues. V was clipped by 3 bases and J by 6 bases, with 11 bases between them. The germline V gene has CDR1 SGHTA and CDR2 FQGNSA.

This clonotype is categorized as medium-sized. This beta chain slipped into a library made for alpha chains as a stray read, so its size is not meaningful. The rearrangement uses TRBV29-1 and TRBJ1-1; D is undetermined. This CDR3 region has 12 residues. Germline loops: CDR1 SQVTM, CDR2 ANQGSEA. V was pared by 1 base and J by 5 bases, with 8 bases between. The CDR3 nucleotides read TGCAGCGTTGAAGGAATGGGGACTGAAGCTTTCTTT. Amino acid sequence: CSVEGMGTEAFF.

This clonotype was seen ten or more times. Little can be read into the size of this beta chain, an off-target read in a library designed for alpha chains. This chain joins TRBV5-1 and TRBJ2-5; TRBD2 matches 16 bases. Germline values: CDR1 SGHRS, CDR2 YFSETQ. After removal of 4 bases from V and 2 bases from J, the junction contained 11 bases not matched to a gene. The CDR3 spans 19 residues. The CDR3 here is CASSNGTSGRALIQETQYF. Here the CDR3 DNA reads TGCGCCAGCAGCAATGGGACTAGCGGGAGGGCTCTTATACAAGAGACCCAGTACTTC.

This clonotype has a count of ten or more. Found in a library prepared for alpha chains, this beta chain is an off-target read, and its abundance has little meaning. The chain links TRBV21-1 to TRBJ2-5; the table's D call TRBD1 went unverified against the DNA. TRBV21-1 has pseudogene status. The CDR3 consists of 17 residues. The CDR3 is CASSKGAQGAFQETQYF. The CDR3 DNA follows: TGTGCCAGCAGCAAAGGGGCACAGGGGGCATTTCAAGAGACCCAGTACTTC.

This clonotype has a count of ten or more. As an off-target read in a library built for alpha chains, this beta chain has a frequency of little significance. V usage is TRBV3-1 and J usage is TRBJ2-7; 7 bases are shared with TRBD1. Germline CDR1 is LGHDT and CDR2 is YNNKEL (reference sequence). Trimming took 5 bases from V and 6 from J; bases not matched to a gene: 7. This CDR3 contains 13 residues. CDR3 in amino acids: CASSFATGSEQYF. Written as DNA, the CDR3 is TGTGCCAGCAGCTTCGCGACAGGGAGCGAGCAGTACTTC.

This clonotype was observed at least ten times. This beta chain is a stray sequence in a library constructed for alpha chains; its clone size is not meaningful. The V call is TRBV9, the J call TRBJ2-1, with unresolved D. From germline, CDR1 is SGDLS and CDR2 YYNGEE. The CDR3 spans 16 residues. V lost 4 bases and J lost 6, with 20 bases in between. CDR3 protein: CASSFAAAYSVNEQFF. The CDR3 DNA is TGTGCCAGCAGCTTTGCTGCAGCCTATTCCGTCAATGAGCAGTTCTTC.

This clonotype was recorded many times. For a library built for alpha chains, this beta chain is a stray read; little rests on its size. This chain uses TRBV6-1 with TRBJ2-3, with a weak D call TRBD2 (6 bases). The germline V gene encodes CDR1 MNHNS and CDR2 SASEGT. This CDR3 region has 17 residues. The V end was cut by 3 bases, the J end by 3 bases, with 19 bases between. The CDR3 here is CASSEGKRALGTDTQYF. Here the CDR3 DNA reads TGTGCCAGCAGTGAGGGGAAGCGGGCATTGGGAACAGATACGCAGTATTTT.

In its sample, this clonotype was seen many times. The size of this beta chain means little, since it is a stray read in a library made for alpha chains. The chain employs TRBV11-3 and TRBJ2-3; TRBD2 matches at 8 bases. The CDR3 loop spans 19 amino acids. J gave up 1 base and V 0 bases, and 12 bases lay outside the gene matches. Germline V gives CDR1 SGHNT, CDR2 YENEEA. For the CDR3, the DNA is TGTGCCAGCAGCTTAGATGGAGGTGGGGCAGCGGGAGGCACAGATACGCAGTATTTT. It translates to CASSLDGGGAAGGTDTQYF. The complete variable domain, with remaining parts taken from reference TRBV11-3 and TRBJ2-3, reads EAGVVQSPRYKIIEKKQPVAFWCNPISGHNTLYWYLQNLGQGPELLIRYENEEAVDDSQLPKDRFSAERLKGVDSTLKIQPAELGDSAVYLCASSLDGGGAAGGTDTQYFGPGTRLTVL.

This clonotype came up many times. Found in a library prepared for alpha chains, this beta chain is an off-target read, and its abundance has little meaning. The CDR3, as DNA: TGTGCCAGCAGTTTAGGGGGGTTAGGACACTACGAGCAGTACTTC. This encodes CASSLGGLGHYEQYF. The rearrangement links TRBV28 to TRBJ2-7; D perhaps matches TRBD2 (6 bases). V was clipped by 2 bases and J by 3 bases, with 14 bases between them. This CDR3 has 15 residues. The germline V gene has CDR1 MDHEN and CDR2 SYDVKM.

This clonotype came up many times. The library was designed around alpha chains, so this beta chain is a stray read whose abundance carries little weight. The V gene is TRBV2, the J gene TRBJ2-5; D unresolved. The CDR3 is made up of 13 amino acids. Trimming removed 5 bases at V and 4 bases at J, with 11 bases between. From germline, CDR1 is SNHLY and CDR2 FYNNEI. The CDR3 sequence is CASSLTDGETQYF. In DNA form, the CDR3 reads TGTGCCAGCAGTCTTACCGACGGAGAGACCCAGTACTTC.

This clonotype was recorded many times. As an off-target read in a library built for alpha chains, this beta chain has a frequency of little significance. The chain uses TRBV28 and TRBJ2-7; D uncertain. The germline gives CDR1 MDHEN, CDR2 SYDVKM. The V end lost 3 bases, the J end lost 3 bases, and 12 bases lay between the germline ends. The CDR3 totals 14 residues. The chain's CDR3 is CASSFPPRNYEQYF. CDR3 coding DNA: TGTGCCAGCAGTTTTCCCCCACGGAACTACGAGCAGTACTTC. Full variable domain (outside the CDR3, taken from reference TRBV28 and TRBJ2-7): DVKVTQSSRYLVKRTGEKVFLECVQDMDHENMFWYRQDPGLGLRLIYFSYDVKMKEKGDIPEGYSVSREKKERFSLILESASTNQTSMYLCASSFPPRNYEQYFGPGTRLTVT.

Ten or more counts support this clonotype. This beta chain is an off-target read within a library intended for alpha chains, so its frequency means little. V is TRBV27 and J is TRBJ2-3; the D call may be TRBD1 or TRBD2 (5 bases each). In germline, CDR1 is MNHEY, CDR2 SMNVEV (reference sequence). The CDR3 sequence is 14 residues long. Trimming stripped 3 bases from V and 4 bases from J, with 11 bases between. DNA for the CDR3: TGTGCCAGCAGTTTCCCCGGGGCCGCAGATACGCAGTATTTT. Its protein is CASSFPGAADTQYF.

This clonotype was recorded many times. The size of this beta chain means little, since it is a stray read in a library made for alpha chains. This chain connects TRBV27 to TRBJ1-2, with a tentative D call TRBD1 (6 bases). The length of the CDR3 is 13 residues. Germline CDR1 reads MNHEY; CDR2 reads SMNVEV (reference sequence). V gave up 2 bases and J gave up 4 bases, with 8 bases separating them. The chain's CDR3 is CASSLQGPYGYTF. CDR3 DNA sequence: TGTGCCAGCAGTTTACAGGGGCCCTATGGCTACACCTTC.

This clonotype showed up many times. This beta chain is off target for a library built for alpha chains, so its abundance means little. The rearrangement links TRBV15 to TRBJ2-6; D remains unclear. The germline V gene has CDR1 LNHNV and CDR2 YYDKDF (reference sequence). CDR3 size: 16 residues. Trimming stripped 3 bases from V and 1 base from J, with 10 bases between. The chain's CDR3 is CATSRPMVSGANVLTF. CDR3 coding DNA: TGTGCCACCAGCAGGCCCATGGTTTCTGGGGCCAACGTCCTGACTTTC.

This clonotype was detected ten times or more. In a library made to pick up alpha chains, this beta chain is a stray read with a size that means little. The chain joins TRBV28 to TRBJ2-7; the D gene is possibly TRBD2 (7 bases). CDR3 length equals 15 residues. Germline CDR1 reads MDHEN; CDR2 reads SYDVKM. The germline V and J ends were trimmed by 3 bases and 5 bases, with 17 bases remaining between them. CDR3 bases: TGTGCCAGCAGTTTGACGGTGAGGGGGGGACACGAGCAGTACTTC. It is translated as CASSLTVRGGHEQYF.

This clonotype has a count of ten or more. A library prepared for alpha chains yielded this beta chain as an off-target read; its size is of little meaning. The CDR3, as DNA: TGTGCCAGCAGCCCAGGGGAAGGGTCACCCCTCCACTTT. Translated: CASSPGEGSPLHF. This rearrangement joins TRBV7-9 to TRBJ1-6; TRBD1 is a possible D gene (6 bases). The CDR3 consists of 13 residues. Looked up from germline, CDR1 is SEHNR and CDR2 is FQNEAQ (reference sequence). The V and J ends lost 5 bases and 10 bases respectively, with 12 bases between them.

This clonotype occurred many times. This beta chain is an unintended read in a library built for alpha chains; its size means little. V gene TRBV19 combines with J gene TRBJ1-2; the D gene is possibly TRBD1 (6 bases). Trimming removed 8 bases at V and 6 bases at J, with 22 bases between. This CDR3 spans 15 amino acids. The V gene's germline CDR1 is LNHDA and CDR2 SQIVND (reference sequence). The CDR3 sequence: CASLNQHGDTDGYTF. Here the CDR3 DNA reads TGTGCCAGTCTCAATCAACATGGGGACACGGATGGCTACACCTTC.

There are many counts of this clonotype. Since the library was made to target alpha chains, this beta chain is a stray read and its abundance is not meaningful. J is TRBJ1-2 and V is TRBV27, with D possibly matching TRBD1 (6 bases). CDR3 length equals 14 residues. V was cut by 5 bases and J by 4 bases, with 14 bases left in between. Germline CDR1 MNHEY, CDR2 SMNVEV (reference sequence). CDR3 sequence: CASSPLGQFYGYTF. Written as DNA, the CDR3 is TGTGCCAGCAGTCCCCTAGGACAGTTCTATGGCTACACCTTC.

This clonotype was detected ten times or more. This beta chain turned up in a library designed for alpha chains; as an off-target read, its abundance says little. The CDR3 region has the DNA TGCAGTGCTGGGCATCGGGAGAGGGGCACAGATACGCAGTATTTT. Encoded protein: CSAGHRERGTDTQYF. V and J are TRBV20-1 and TRBJ2-3; TRBD2 might be the D (6 bases). The V and J ends lost 5 bases and 1 base respectively, with 16 bases between them. The germline CDR1 and CDR2 sequences are DFQATT and SNEGSKA (reference sequence). CDR3 length equals 15 residues.

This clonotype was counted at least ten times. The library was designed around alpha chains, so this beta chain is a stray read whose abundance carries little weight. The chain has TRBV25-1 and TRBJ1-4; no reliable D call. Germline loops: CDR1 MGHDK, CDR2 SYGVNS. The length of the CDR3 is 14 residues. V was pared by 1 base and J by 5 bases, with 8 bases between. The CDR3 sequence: CASSESWANEKLFF. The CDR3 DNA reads TGTGCCAGCAGTGAATCCTGGGCAAATGAAAAACTGTTTTTT.

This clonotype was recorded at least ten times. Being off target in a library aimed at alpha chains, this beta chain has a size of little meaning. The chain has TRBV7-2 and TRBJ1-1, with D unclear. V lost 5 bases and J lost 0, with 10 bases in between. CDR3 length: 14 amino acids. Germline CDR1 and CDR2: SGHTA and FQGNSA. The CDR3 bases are TGTGCCAGCAGCCTAAGCGGGATGAACACTGAAGCTTTCTTT. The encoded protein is CASSLSGMNTEAFF.

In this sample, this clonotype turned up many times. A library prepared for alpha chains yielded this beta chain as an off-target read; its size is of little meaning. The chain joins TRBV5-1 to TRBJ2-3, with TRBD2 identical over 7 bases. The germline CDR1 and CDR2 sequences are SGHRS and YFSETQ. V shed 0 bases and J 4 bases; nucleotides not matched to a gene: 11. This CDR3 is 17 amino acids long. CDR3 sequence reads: CASSLDSAGAGSDTQYF. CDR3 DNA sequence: TGCGCCAGCAGCTTGGATTCGGCGGGAGCGGGGTCAGATACGCAGTATTTT.

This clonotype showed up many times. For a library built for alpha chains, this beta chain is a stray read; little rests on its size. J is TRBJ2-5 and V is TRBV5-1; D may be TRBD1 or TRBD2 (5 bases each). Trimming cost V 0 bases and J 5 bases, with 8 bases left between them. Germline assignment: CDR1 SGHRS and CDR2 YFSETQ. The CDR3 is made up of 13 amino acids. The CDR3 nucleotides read TGCGCCAGCAGCTTGGCCTGGGGGGAGACCCAGTACTTC. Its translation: CASSLAWGETQYF.

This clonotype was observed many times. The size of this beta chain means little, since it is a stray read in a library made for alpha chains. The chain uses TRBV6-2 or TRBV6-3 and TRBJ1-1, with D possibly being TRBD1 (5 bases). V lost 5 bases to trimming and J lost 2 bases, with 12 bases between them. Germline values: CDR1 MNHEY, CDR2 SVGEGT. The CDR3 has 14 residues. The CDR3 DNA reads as TGTGCCAGCAGTCCCCTTGGGGGAAACACTGAAGCTTTCTTT. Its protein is CASSPLGGNTEAFF.